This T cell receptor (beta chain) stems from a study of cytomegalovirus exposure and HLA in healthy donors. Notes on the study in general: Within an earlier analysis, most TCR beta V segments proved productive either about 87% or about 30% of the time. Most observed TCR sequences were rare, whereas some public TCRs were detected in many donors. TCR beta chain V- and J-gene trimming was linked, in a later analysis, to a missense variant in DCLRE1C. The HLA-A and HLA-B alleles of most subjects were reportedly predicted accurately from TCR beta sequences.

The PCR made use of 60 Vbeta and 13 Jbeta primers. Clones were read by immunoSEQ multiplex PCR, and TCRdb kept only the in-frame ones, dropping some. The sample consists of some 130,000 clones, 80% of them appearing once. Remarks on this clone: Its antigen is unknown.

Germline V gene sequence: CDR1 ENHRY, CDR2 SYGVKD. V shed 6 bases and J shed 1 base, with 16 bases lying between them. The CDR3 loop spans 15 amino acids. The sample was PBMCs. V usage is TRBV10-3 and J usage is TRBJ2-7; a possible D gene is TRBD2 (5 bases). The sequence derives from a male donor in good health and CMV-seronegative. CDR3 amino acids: CAIRSEAASSYEQYF. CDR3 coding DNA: TGTGCCATCAGGAGTGAAGCGGCCTCATCCTACGAGCAGTACTTC.